The rows below give T cell receptor beta chains drawn from one sample of a study of T cell repertoires in cytomegalovirus infection. Antigen specificity for these receptors is unknown. A single record per CDR3 protein comes from TCRdb applying MiXCR to the reads. The table records about 830,000 distinct CDR3 sequences, less than 35% of them present only once. Sequenced here: cultured CD8+ T cells from PBMCs, sampled from culture after CMV antigen stimulation. The receptors originated from a human donor in good health (CMV status not recorded). Some clones in this sample may be carry-over from other donors' samples. CDR3s include the opening cysteine and the closing phenylalanine or tryptophan. D genes are given only for firm matches. Part of the rows lack a size; the others show once, few, many or a class for expanded clones.

D	V	size	J	CDR3	DNA
TRBD1	TRBV25-1	.	TRBJ2-7	CASRGQGYFDEQYF	TGTGCCAGCCGAGGACAGGGCTATTTCGACGAGCAGTACTTC
TRBD1	TRBV7-3	few	TRBJ1-1	CASSHLTGGSAEAFF	TGTGCCAGCAGCCACCTGACAGGGGGTAGCGCTGAAGCTTTCTTT
TRBD2	TRBV20-1	.	TRBJ2-2	CSASLSSGTGELFF	TGCAGTGCTAGCCTGTCTAGCGGCACCGGGGAGCTGTTTTTT
.	TRBV27	few	TRBJ1-5	CASSFGSGDQPQHF	TGTGCCAGCAGTTTCGGTTCAGGGGATCAGCCCCAGCATTTT
.	TRBV3-1	.	TRBJ2-5	CASSQVLGRVDFKETQYF	TGTGCCAGCAGCCAAGTACTGGGCAGGGTCGATTTCAAAGAGACCCAGTACTTC
.	TRBV7-9	.	TRBJ1-6	CASSSGENNSPLHF	TGTGCCAGCAGCTCCGGGGAGAATAATTCACCCCTCCACTTT
.	TRBV7-9	.	TRBJ1-2	CASSAIGQEYGYTF	TGTGCCAGCAGCGCGATAGGGCAGGAATATGGCTACACCTTC
TRBD1	TRBV19	.	TRBJ1-5	CASSIWTGGGEPQHF	TGTGCCAGTAGTATATGGACAGGGGGAGGTGAGCCCCAGCATTTT
.	TRBV27	few	TRBJ2-1	CASSSQVGGNEQFF	TGTGCCAGCAGTTCCCAGGTTGGGGGGAATGAGCAGTTCTTC
TRBD2	TRBV6-2/TRBV6-3	few	TRBJ2-1	CASSYMRGSYNEQFF	TGTGCCAGCAGTTACATGCGGGGGTCCTACAATGAGCAGTTCTTC
TRBD1	TRBV10-3	.	TRBJ2-1	CATLGRTGGRDNEQFF	TGTGCCACACTCGGCCGAACAGGGGGCAGGGACAATGAGCAGTTCTTC
.	TRBV6-1	few	TRBJ1-4	CASSEVSAFLNEKLFF	TGTGCCAGCAGTGAAGTGTCGGCATTCCTTAATGAAAAACTGTTTTTT
TRBD2	TRBV6-1	.	TRBJ2-3	CASSDLAGGRDTQYF	TGTGCCAGCAGTGACCTAGCGGGGGGGCGAGATACGCAGTATTTT
.	TRBV9	few	TRBJ2-3	CASSVEGPDTQYF	TGTGCCAGCAGCGTAGAAGGACCAGATACGCAGTATTTT
.	TRBV2	few	TRBJ1-2	CASRGEVHYGYTF	TGTGCCAGCAGGGGGGAGGTCCACTATGGCTACACCTTC
.	TRBV5-1	.	TRBJ1-1	CASSLGPGTRNTEAFF	TGCGCCAGCAGCTTGGGCCCCGGGACACGGAACACTGAAGCTTTCTTT
TRBD2	TRBV6-1	few	TRBJ2-2	CASRAGAYTGELFF	TGTGCCAGCAGAGCGGGGGCGTACACCGGGGAGCTGTTTTTT
.	TRBV29-1	few	TRBJ1-3	CSAEGLRGTGGNTIYF	TGCAGCGCTGAAGGTCTGCGGGGGACGGGGGGAAACACCATATATTTT
.	TRBV9	few	TRBJ1-1	CASSPPEVEAFF	TGTGCCAGCAGCCCCCCGGAGGTGGAAGCTTTCTTT
TRBD2	TRBV12-3/TRBV12-4	.	TRBJ2-5	CASSVAGAGETQYF	TGTGCCAGCAGCGTAGCGGGGGCAGGGGAGACCCAGTACTTC
TRBD1	TRBV7-9	.	TRBJ2-3	CASSLYKGAPTDTQYF	TGTGCCAGCAGCTTATATAAGGGGGCTCCCACAGATACGCAGTATTTT
TRBD1	TRBV27	.	TRBJ1-2	CASRDRDRPNYGYTF	TGTGCCAGCAGAGACCGGGACAGACCTAACTATGGCTACACCTTC
.	TRBV4-3	few	TRBJ1-5	CASSQDSGDNQPQHF	TGCGCCAGCAGCCAAGACTCGGGGGACAATCAGCCCCAGCATTTT
.	TRBV5-1	.	TRBJ1-2	CASRSGLGYTF	TGCGCCAGCCGGTCGGGGCTCGGCTACACCTTC
.	TRBV7-2	.	TRBJ2-2	CASRDGILTGELFF	TGTGCCAGCAGAGACGGGATTTTAACCGGGGAGCTGTTTTTT
.	TRBV11-2	.	TRBJ1-1	CASSPWTKAENTEAFF	TGTGCCAGCAGCCCTTGGACAAAGGCAGAGAACACTGAAGCTTTCTTT
TRBD2	TRBV9	once	TRBJ2-1	CASNGREGTYNEQFF	TGTGCCAGCAACGGGAGGGAGGGAACCTACAATGAGCAGTTCTTC
TRBD1	TRBV4-1	.	TRBJ2-7	CASSPGGQTVYEQYF	TGCGCCAGCAGCCCAGGGGGACAGACCGTCTACGAGCAGTACTTC
.	TRBV19	.	TRBJ1-4	CASSIVWRGENGPFF	TGTGCCAGTAGTATAGTCTGGAGAGGGGAGAATGGACCGTTTTTT
TRBD1	TRBV7-6	.	TRBJ1-5	CVSSLRGDSQPQHF	TGTGTCAGCAGCTTAAGGGGGGACAGTCAGCCCCAGCATTTT
TRBD1	TRBV27	many	TRBJ2-5	CASRPGTGARGETQYF	TGTGCCAGCCGGCCGGGGACAGGGGCGAGAGGGGAGACCCAGTACTTC
.	TRBV4-2	.	TRBJ2-6	CVSSRTALSGANVLTF	TGTGTCAGCAGTAGGACAGCATTGTCTGGGGCCAACGTCCTGACTTTC
.	TRBV6-6	few	TRBJ2-7	CASSYEGTYEQYF	TGTGCCAGCAGTTACGAGGGGACCTACGAGCAGTACTTC
TRBD1	TRBV7-9	many	TRBJ1-2	CASSSGGQGDRSYGYTF	TGTGCCAGCAGCTCTGGGGGACAGGGAGACCGAAGCTATGGCTACACCTTC
TRBD1	TRBV4-3	.	TRBJ1-2	CASSQELITGEFLGYTF	TGCGCCAGCAGCCAAGAATTGATAACAGGGGAGTTTTTGGGCTACACCTTC
TRBD2	TRBV12-3/TRBV12-4	.	TRBJ2-7	CASSQGPGLAGTKIYEQYF	TGTGCCAGCAGTCAGGGCCCGGGACTAGCGGGGACTAAGATCTACGAGCAGTACTTC
.	TRBV27	many	TRBJ1-1	CASSLGRGVEAFF	TGTGCCAGCAGTTTAGGAAGGGGTGTTGAAGCTTTCTTT
TRBD2	TRBV6-5	.	TRBJ2-1	CASSYFGLAYNEQFF	TGTGCCAGCAGTTACTTCGGACTAGCGTACAATGAGCAGTTCTTC
.	TRBV6-1	.	TRBJ2-1	CASSEIQGSYNEQFF	TGTGCCAGCAGTGAAATACAGGGCTCCTACAATGAGCAGTTCTTC
.	TRBV12-3/TRBV12-4	few	TRBJ1-1	CASSESGVWDQTEAFF	TGTGCCAGCAGTGAATCAGGTGTGTGGGATCAGACTGAAGCTTTCTTT
.	TRBV19	.	TRBJ1-1	CASNPGLYLNTEAFF	TGTGCCAGTAATCCAGGGCTATACTTGAACACTGAAGCTTTCTTT
.	TRBV6-5	.	TRBJ1-5	CASSYPEGTDQPQHF	TGTGCCAGCAGTTATCCTGAGGGTACCGATCAGCCCCAGCATTTT
.	TRBV7-9	few	TRBJ1-5	CASSSDGTGFQQPQHF	TGTGCCAGCAGCTCCGACGGCACAGGGTTTCAACAGCCCCAGCATTTT
TRBD1	TRBV12-3/TRBV12-4	few	TRBJ1-4	CASSVGQVNEKLFF	TGTGCCAGCAGTGTGGGACAGGTTAATGAAAAACTGTTTTTT
.	TRBV27	few	TRBJ1-2	CASCQYTGLNLRPGDGYTF	TGTGCCAGCTGCCAATACACGGGGCTGAACCTCCGACCCGGGGATGGCTACACCTTC
.	TRBV28	few	TRBJ1-1	CASRPLKEVHTEAFF	TGTGCCAGCAGGCCCCTCAAGGAAGTCCACACTGAAGCTTTCTTT
TRBD2	TRBV12-3/TRBV12-4	few	TRBJ2-7	CASSLKRGSYEQYF	TGTGCCAGCAGTTTAAAGCGGGGGAGCTACGAGCAGTACTTC
.	TRBV6-6	few	TRBJ2-2	CATGESNTGELFF	TGTGCCACCGGCGAGTCGAACACCGGGGAGCTGTTTTTT
.	TRBV14	.	TRBJ1-5	CASSQLGGREGRYSNQPQHF	TGTGCCAGCAGCCAACTCGGGGGCAGGGAAGGGCGGTATAGCAATCAGCCCCAGCATTTT
.	TRBV6-1	few	TRBJ2-1	CASPGPHEQFF	TGTGCCAGTCCGGGCCCCCATGAGCAGTTCTTC
.	TRBV7-9	few	TRBJ2-2	CASSLVDTDTGELFF	TGTGCCAGCAGCTTAGTTGATACGGACACCGGGGAGCTGTTTTTT
.	TRBV19	medium-sized	TRBJ2-5	CASSWERRLHF	TGTGCCAGTAGCTGGGAGCGCCGCCTTCACTTC
.	TRBV2	few	TRBJ2-1	CATTWRGGTYNEQFF	TGTGCCACCACCTGGCGAGGGGGGACCTACAATGAGCAGTTCTTC
.	TRBV19	.	TRBJ1-2	CASYPTRGYGYTF	TGTGCCAGTTACCCCACCCGGGGCTATGGCTACACCTTC
TRBD1	TRBV27	once	TRBJ2-1	CASSLYRGHEQFF	TGTGCCAGCAGTTTGTACAGGGGCCATGAGCAGTTCTTC
.	TRBV27	.	TRBJ1-1	CASSTTGSEAFF	TGTGCCAGCAGTACGACGGGCTCTGAAGCTTTCTTT
TRBD2	TRBV10-1	.	TRBJ2-1	CASGGVTYNEQFF	TGCGCTAGCGGGGGTGTTACCTACAATGAGCAGTTCTTC
.	TRBV24-1	few	TRBJ1-2	CATSDPKDGVYGYTF	TGTGCCACCAGTGACCCTAAGGACGGAGTCTATGGCTACACCTTC
TRBD1	TRBV7-3	few	TRBJ2-2	CASAGTGITGELFF	TGTGCCAGCGCCGGGACAGGGATCACCGGGGAGCTGTTTTTT